This T cell receptor (beta chain) derives from a study of human T cells and chemical hapten exposure. The time point: patch test 2, 6 weeks after DPC sensitization. Sample treatment: therapeutic diphenylcyclopropenone sensitization with weekly scalp DPC. This clonotype was counted only a few times. As the library was built, unique molecular identifiers were attached to individual cDNA molecules. Via MiXCR, TCRdb re-called the RACE reads, giving one row per CDR3 protein. Of 360,000 or so distinct CDR3 sequences in the sample, roughly 6% were seen once. This clonotype was sampled from a woman between 18 and 29 years old with alopecia areata. Some clones in this sample may be carry-over from other donors' samples. Sequenced material: whole blood, taken in connection with sensitization to the hapten diphenylcyclopropenone (DPC).

In nucleotides, the CDR3 is TGTGCCAGCAGCCAATCACCCGAAGCCAAAAACATTCAGTACTTC. It encodes CASSQSPEAKNIQYF. The V call is TRBV16, the J call TRBJ2-4; D remains ambiguous. Deletions cut 0 bases from V and 0 bases from J, with 6 bases between. Germline loops: CDR1 KGHSY, CDR2 FQNENV. This CDR3 has 15 amino acids. Combining the CDR3 with reference TRBV16 and TRBJ2-4 gives the whole variable domain GEEVAQTPKHLVRGEGQKAKLYCAPIKGHSYVFWYQQVLKNEFKFLISFQNENVFDETGMPKERFSAKCLPNSPCSLEIQATKLEDSAVYFCASSQSPEAKNIQYFGAGTRLSVL.